The T cell receptor (beta chain) described here comes from a study of blood T cell repertoires in COVID-19. Background on the study: Sample material is recorded as cDNA or gDNA derived from T cells, B-cell-depleted T cells, or PBMCs.

TCRdb's copy holds only in-frame clones and misses some; the assay was immunoSEQ multiplex PCR. The sample includes tens of thousands of clones, roughly 80% of them seen just once. V lost 3 bases, J lost 2 bases, and 6 bases stayed unmatched. This CDR3 has 16 residues. Germline V CDR1 and CDR2: SGHKS, YYEKEE (reference sequence). The V gene is TRBV5-5, the J gene TRBJ2-3; 10 bases fit TRBD2. Sequencing input: peripheral blood. The receptor's source is a man aged 50 to 60 with active or convalescent COVID-19. CDR3 loop: CASSSKTSGYTDTQYF. The CDR3 bases are TGTGCCAGCAGCTCTAAGACTAGCGGGTACACAGATACGCAGTATTTT. The variable domain in full, with the rest retrieved from reference TRBV5-5 and TRBJ2-3, is DAGVTQSPTHLIKTRGQQVTLRCSPISGHKSVSWYQQVLGQGPQFIFQYYEKEERGRGNFPDRFSARQFPNYSSELNVNALLLGDSALYLCASSSKTSGYTDTQYFGPGTRLTVL.